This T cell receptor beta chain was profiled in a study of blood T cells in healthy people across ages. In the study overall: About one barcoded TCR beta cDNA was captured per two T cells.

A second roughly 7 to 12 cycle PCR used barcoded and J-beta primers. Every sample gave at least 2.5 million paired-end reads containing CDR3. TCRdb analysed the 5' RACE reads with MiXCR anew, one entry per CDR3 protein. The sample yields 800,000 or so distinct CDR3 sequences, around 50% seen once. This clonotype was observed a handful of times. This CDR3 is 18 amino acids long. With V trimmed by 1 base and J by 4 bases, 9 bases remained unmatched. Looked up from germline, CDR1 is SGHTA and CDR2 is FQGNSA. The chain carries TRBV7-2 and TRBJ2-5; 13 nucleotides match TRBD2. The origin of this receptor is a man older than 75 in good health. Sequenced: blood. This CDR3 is CASSLVLAGGPGGETQYF. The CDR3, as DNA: TGTGCCAGCAGCTTAGTACTAGCGGGAGGGCCAGGTGGAGAGACCCAGTACTTC. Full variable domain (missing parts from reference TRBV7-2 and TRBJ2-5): GAGVSQSPSNKVTEKGKDVELRCDPISGHTALYWYRQSLGQGLEFLIYFQGNSAPDKSGLPSDRFSAERTGGSVSTLTIQRTQQEDSAVYLCASSLVLAGGPGGETQYFGPGTRLLVL.